This paragraph covers one T cell receptor (beta chain) sequence. This record belongs to a study of T cells in Graves' hyperthyroidism and ophthalmopathy. Study background: Blood was drawn when the patient was first diagnosed and still untreated.

This CDR3 has 14 residues. The junction had 6 bases not matched to a gene; V was cut back by 4 bases and J by 6 bases. Germline V gives CDR1 DFQATT, CDR2 SNEGSKA (reference sequence). Researchers took RNA transcripts and amplified the TCR beta CDR3 regions from them. First-round RT-PCR targeting the TCR CDR3 was performed with the HTBI primer set. TCRdb fed the multiplex PCR reads into MiXCR, producing one record per CDR3 protein. The sample shows roughly 100,000 distinct CDR3 sequences, 40% to 50% of them seen only once. The TCR comes from a middle-aged man with Graves' hyperthyroidism. The specimen was blood. The chain employs TRBV20-1 and TRBJ1-6; 7 positions match TRBD1. CDR3 bases: TGCAGTGCTAATCCGGGACAGCCTAATTCACCCCTCCACTTT. Residues: CSANPGQPNSPLHF.